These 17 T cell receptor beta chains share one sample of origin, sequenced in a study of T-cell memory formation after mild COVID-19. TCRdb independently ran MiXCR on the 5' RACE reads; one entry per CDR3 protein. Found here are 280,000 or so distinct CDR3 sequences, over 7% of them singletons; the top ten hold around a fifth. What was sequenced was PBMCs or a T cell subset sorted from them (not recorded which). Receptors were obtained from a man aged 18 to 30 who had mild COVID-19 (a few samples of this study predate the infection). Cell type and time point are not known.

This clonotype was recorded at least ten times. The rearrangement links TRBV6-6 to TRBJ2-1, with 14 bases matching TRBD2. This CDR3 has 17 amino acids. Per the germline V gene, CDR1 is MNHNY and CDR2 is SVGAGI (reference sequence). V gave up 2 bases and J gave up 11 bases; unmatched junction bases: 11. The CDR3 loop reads CASSYDPGTSGGAKQFF. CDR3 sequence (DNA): TGTGCCAGCAGTTACGATCCCGGGACTAGCGGGGGTGCTAAGCAGTTCTTC.

The DNA for the CDR3 is TGTGCCAGCAGCCAACCAGACGGGGGGCTTCACAATGAGCAGTTCTTC. This gives the protein CASSQPDGGLHNEQFF. The chain joins TRBV7-2 to TRBJ2-1; possibly TRBD2 for D (7 bases). Germline V gene lookup returns CDR1 SGHTA and CDR2 FQGNSA. Trimming cost V 5 bases and J 5 bases, with 19 bases left between them. This CDR3 contains 16 residues.

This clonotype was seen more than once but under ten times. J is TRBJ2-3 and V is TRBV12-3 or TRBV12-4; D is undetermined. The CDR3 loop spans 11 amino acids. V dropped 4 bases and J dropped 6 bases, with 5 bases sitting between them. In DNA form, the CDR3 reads TGTGCCAGCAGTTCGGTTGATACGCAGTATTTT. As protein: CASSSVDTQYF.

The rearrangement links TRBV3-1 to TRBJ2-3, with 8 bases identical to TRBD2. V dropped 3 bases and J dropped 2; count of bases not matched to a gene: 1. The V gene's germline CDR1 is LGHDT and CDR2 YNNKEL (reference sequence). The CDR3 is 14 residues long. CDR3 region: CASSQTSATDTQYF. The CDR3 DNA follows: TGTGCCAGCAGCCAGACTAGCGCCACAGATACGCAGTATTTT.

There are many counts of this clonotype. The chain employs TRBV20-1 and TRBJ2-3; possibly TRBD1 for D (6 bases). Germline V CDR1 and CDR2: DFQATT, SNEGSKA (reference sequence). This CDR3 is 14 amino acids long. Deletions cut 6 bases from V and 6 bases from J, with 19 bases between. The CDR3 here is CSAEQGWGTDTQYF. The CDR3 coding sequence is TGCAGTGCCGAACAGGGTTGGGGGACCGATACGCAGTATTTT.

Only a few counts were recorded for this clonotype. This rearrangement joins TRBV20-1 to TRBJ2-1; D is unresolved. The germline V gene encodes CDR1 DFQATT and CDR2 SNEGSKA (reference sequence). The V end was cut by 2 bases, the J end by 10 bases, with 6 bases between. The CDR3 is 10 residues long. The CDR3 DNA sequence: TGCAGTGCTAGAAGAGCAGAGCAGTTCTTC. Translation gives CSARRAEQFF.

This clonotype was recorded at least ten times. CDR3 loop: CASSSGQGSYEQYF. DNA for the CDR3: TGTGCCAGCAGCTCCGGACAGGGCTCCTACGAGCAGTACTTC. The chain has TRBV5-4 and TRBJ2-7; 8 nucleotides agree with TRBD1. CDR3 length: 14 amino acids. The J segment lost 0 bases and the V segment lost 3 bases, leaving 2 bases of the junction unmatched. Per germline, CDR1 SGHNT and CDR2 YYREEE (reference sequence). The full variable domain, with the rest looked up from reference TRBV5-4 and TRBJ2-7, is ETGVTQSPTHLIKTRGQQVTLRCSSQSGHNTVSWYQQALGQGPQFIFQYYREEENGRGNFPPRFSGLQFPNYSSELNVNALELDDSALYLCASSSGQGSYEQYFGPGTRLTVT.

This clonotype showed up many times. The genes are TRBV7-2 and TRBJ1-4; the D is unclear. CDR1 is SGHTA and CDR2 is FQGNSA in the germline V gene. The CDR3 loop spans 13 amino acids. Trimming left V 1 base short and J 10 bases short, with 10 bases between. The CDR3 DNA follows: TGTGCCAGCAGCTTAGGGTTAGAGGGAAAACTGTTTTTT. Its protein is CASSLGLEGKLFF.

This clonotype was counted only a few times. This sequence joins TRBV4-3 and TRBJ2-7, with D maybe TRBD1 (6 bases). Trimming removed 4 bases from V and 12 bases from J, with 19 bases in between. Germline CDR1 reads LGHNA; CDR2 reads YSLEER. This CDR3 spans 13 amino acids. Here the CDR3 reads CASSRDVQGGMYF. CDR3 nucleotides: TGCGCCAGCAGCCGCGACGTACAGGGCGGTATGTACTTC.

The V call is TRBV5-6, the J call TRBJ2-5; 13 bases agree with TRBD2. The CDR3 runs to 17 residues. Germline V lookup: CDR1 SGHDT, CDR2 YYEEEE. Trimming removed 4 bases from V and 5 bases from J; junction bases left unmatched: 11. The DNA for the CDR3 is TGTGCCAGCAGCCCCACAACTAGCGGGGGGGCCGGGGAGACCCAGTACTTC. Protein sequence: CASSPTTSGGAGETQYF.

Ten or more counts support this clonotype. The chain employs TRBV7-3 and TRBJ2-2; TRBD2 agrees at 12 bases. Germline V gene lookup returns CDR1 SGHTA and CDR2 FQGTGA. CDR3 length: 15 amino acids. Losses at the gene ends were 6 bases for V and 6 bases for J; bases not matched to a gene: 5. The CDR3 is CASSPLAGGAGELFF. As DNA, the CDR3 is TGTGCCAGCAGTCCCCTAGCGGGGGGGGCCGGGGAGCTGTTTTTT.

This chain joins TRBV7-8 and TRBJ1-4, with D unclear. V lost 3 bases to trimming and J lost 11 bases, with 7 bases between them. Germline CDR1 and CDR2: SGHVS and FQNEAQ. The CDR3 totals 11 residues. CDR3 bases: TGTGCCAGCAGCTTCGCCAGGAAACTGTTTTTT. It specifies CASSFARKLFF.

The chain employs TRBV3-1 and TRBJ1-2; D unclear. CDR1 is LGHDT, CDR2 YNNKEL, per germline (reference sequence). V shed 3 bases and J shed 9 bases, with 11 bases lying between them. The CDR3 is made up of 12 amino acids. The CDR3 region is CASSQATQSYTF. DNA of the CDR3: TGTGCCAGCAGCCAGGCCACCCAAAGCTACACCTTC.

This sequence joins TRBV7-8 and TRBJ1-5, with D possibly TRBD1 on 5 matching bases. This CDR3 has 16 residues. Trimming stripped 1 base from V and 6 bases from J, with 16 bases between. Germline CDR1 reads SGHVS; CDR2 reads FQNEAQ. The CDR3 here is CASSLEFSGRSQPQHF. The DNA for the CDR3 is TGTGCCAGCAGCTTAGAGTTTTCAGGGAGAAGTCAGCCCCAGCATTTT.

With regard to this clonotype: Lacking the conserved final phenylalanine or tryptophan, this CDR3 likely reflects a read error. CDR3 DNA: TGTGCCAGCAGCCAAAACAGGGGAACAGATACGCAGTATTCT. Translating gives CASSQNRGTDTQYS. This chain joins TRBV16 and TRBJ2-3; 7 bases map to TRBD1. The length of the CDR3 is 14 residues. Germline V CDR1 and CDR2: KGHSY, FQNENV. V was pared by 2 bases and J by 3 bases, with 2 bases of the junction left unmatched.

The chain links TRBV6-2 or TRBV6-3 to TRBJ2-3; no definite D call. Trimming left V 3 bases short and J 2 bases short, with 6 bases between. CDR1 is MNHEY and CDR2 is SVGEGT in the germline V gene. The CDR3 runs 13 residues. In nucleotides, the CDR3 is TGTGCCAGCAGTTATTTGGACACAGATACGCAGTATTTT. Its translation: CASSYLDTDTQYF.

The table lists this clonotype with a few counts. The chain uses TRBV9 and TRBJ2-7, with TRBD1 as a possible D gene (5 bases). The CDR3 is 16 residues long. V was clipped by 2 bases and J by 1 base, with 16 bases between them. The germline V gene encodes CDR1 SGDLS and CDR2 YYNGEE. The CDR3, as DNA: TGTGCCAGCAGCGTGACCCCGGGTCAGGGATCCTACGAGCAGTACTTC. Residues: CASSVTPGQGSYEQYF. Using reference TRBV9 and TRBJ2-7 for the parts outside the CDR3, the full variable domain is DSGVTQTPKHLITATGQRVTLRCSPRSGDLSVYWYQQSLDQGLQFLIQYYNGEERAKGNILERFSAQQFPDLHSELNLSSLELGDSALYFCASSVTPGQGSYEQYFGPGTRLTVT.